This T cell receptor beta chain was retrieved from a study of Ad26.COV2.S vaccination and SARS-CoV-2 variants. The treatment here: 15 to 20 received Ad26.COV2.S at low or high dose, single or two shots; roughly five received placebo; per-sample allocation not given. The investigators took samples on day 63 after the first vaccine or placebo injection. Generated by immunoSEQ multiplex PCR, the TCRdb table keeps only in-frame clones and is missing some. The sample includes 300,000 to 400,000 clones, around nine tenths of them seen just once. Sequenced here: peripheral blood, sampled in a trial of Ad26.COV2.S vaccine versus placebo. The origin of this receptor is a person aged 18 to 59 who received the Ad26.COV2.S COVID-19 vaccine or a placebo.

In nucleotides, the CDR3 is TGTGCCAGCAATGCCGGGGTCACTGAAGCTTTCTTT. Translating it yields CASNAGVTEAFF. This sequence joins TRBV6-5 and TRBJ1-1; D is unresolved. Germline CDR1 and CDR2: MNHEY and SVGAGI. The length of the CDR3 is 12 residues. The V end was cut by 7 bases, the J end by 4 bases, with 10 bases between.